Shown below are 18 T cell receptor beta chains from a single sample sequenced in a study of T cell responses to AZD1222 COVID-19 vaccine. Produced via immunoSEQ multiplex PCR; TCRdb's table is partial and in-frame only. The sample has approximately 100,000 clones, around 86% seen once. Here the sequenced sample was peripheral blood, taken 28 days after the second dose of the MenACWY control vaccine. Every receptor here comes from an adult who received the MenACWY meningococcal vaccine as a control.

This chain links TRBV4-3 with TRBJ2-1, with D tentatively TRBD2 (6 bases). CDR1 and CDR2 from the germline V gene are LGHNA and YSLEER. CDR3 length: 16 amino acids. Trimming removed 1 base from V and 4 bases from J, with 14 bases in between. Here the CDR3 DNA reads TGCGCCAGCAGCCAAGGGGGACTGCCCCCTTACAATGAGCAGTTCTTC. Its translation is CASSQGGLPPYNEQFF.

The chain is built from TRBV28 and TRBJ1-5; 7 bases are shared with TRBD1. The germline CDR1 and CDR2 sequences are MDHEN and SYDVKM. V trimming: 6 bases; J trimming: 7 bases; junction bases outside the gene matches: 12. This CDR3 is 15 amino acids long. The CDR3 region is CASSPLKGARQPQHF. The CDR3 DNA reads TGTGCCAGCAGCCCACTAAAGGGGGCAAGGCAGCCCCAGCATTTT.

This chain links TRBV7-5 with TRBJ1-2; TRBD1, the table's D call, was not compared with the DNA. TRBV7-5 is a pseudogene segment. This CDR3 contains 15 residues. CDR3 sequence reads: CVRSLETGGSYGYTF. The CDR3 DNA follows: TGTGTCAGAAGCTTAGAGACAGGGGGGTCCTATGGCTACACCTTC.

The chain carries TRBV2 and TRBJ2-7; D might be TRBD1 (6 bases). V was trimmed by 4 bases and J by 2 bases, leaving 12 bases between them. The CDR3 length is 14 residues. Germline values: CDR1 SNHLY, CDR2 FYNNEI. The CDR3 sequence is CASSVWDTAYEQYF. The CDR3 DNA reads as TGTGCCAGCAGTGTTTGGGACACCGCCTACGAGCAGTACTTC.

V gene TRBV7-2 combines with J gene TRBJ1-2, with TRBD1 matching over 9 bases. Per the germline V gene, CDR1 is SGHTA and CDR2 is FQGNSA. This CDR3 spans 15 amino acids. V lost 5 bases to trimming and J lost 3 bases; unmatched junction nucleotides: 7. The CDR3 reads CASSLQGARDYGYTF. CDR3 coding DNA: TGTGCCAGCAGCCTACAGGGGGCGCGGGACTATGGCTACACCTTC.

The CDR3 DNA reads as TGTGCCAGCTCATTGACAGGGGGGACTTACAATGAGCAGTTCTTC. Amino acid sequence: CASSLTGGTYNEQFF. The genes are TRBV18 and TRBJ2-1, with 9 bases identical to TRBD1. This CDR3 is built from 15 residues. The V gene's germline CDR1 is KGHSH and CDR2 LQKENI. J gave up 4 bases and V 5 bases, and 6 bases lay outside the gene matches.

The V gene is TRBV5-5, the J gene TRBJ1-2; 10 nucleotides line up with TRBD1. V was clipped by 4 bases and J by 5 bases; unmatched bases: 8. The length of the CDR3 is 15 residues. Germline V gene data show CDR1 as SGHKS and CDR2 as YYEKEE (reference sequence). The CDR3 coding sequence is TGTGCCAGCAGCCCTGGACAGGGGGAGGTTTATGGCTACACCTTC. The encoded protein is CASSPGQGEVYGYTF. The variable domain in full, with the rest retrieved from reference TRBV5-5 and TRBJ1-2, is DAGVTQSPTHLIKTRGQQVTLRCSPISGHKSVSWYQQVLGQGPQFIFQYYEKEERGRGNFPDRFSARQFPNYSSELNVNALLLGDSALYLCASSPGQGEVYGYTFGSGTRLTVV.

This chain links TRBV5-4 with TRBJ2-7, with D unresolved. The germline CDR1 and CDR2 sequences are SGHNT and YYREEE (reference sequence). V gave up 6 bases and J gave up 1 base, with 11 bases separating them. This CDR3 spans 13 amino acids. CDR3 residues: CASTIGPSYEQYF. In DNA form, the CDR3 reads TGTGCCAGCACCATAGGCCCTTCCTACGAGCAGTACTTC.

This rearrangement joins TRBV7-9 to TRBJ2-6; D is uncertain. This CDR3 has 16 residues. CDR1 is SEHNR and CDR2 is FQNEAQ in the germline V gene (reference sequence). V lost 1 base and J 0 bases, leaving 7 bases between the germline ends. The DNA for the CDR3 is TGTGCCAGCAGCTTAGGCTTCTCCTCTGGGGCCAACGTCCTGACTTTC. Translation: CASSLGFSSGANVLTF. Full variable domain (remainder filled in from reference TRBV7-9 and TRBJ2-6): DTGVSQNPRHKITKRGQNVTFRCDPISEHNRLYWYRQTLGQGPEFLTYFQNEAQLEKSRLLSDRFSAERPKGSFSTLEIQRTEQGDSAMYLCASSLGFSSGANVLTFGAGSRLTVL.

This clone occurred a few times. The rearrangement uses TRBV28 and TRBJ1-6, with a tentative D call TRBD1 (5 bases). V gave up 1 base and J gave up 11 bases, with 21 bases separating them. Germline CDR1 is MDHEN and CDR2 is SYDVKM. This CDR3 is 17 amino acids long. The CDR3 sequence: CASSLFHSGRERAPLHF. In DNA form, the CDR3 reads TGTGCCAGCAGTTTATTTCACTCGGGCAGGGAACGGGCACCCCTCCACTTT.

The V call is TRBV9, the J call TRBJ2-7, with 11 bases identical to TRBD1. Per germline, CDR1 SGDLS and CDR2 YYNGEE. Losses at the gene ends were 4 bases for V and 3 bases for J; bases not matched to a gene: 6. This CDR3 comprises 15 residues. As DNA, the CDR3 is TGTGCCAGCAGCTCCGGGACAGGGGGTGTCTACGAGCAGTACTTC. It translates to CASSSGTGGVYEQYF.

The gene calls are TRBV5-4 and TRBJ1-2; 8 bases match TRBD1. J was trimmed by 3 bases and V by 4 bases; bases with no gene match: 5. The CDR3 extends over 14 amino acids. Germline V lookup: CDR1 SGHNT, CDR2 YYREEE (reference sequence). CDR3 nucleotide sequence: TGTGCCAGCAGCCTAGGACAGGGACACTATGGCTACACCTTC. Residues: CASSLGQGHYGYTF. The entire variable domain, with the rest obtained from reference TRBV5-4 and TRBJ1-2, is as follows: ETGVTQSPTHLIKTRGQQVTLRCSSQSGHNTVSWYQQALGQGPQFIFQYYREEENGRGNFPPRFSGLQFPNYSSELNVNALELDDSALYLCASSLGQGHYGYTFGSGTRLTVV.

The chain carries TRBV14 and TRBJ1-1; D remains ambiguous. The CDR3 totals 15 residues. The ends were cut back, 5 bases at V and 1 base at J, with 14 bases in the middle. Germline CDR1 is SGHDN and CDR2 is FVKESK. CDR3 loop: CASSESFKKNTEAFF. As DNA, the CDR3 is TGTGCCAGCAGCGAGTCTTTCAAGAAGAACACTGAAGCTTTCTTT.

The chain uses TRBV20-1 and TRBJ2-2, with D unresolved. This CDR3 comprises 11 residues. The V and J ends lost 3 bases and 4 bases respectively, with 3 bases between them. Germline V gives CDR1 DFQATT, CDR2 SNEGSKA (reference sequence). The CDR3 sequence is CSARVTGELFF. The CDR3 DNA reads as TGCAGTGCTAGGGTCACCGGGGAGCTGTTTTTT.

The V call is TRBV4-1, the J call TRBJ2-7; D is perhaps TRBD1 (7 bases). The CDR3 covers 18 residues. Trimming removed 4 bases from V and 2 bases from J, with 24 bases in between. CDR1 and CDR2 from the germline V gene are MGHRA and YSYEKL. CDR3: CASSRGTNAPDRAYEQYF. CDR3 DNA: TGCGCCAGCAGCCGCGGGACCAATGCGCCAGACAGGGCCTACGAGCAGTACTTC.

The chain uses TRBV16 and TRBJ1-1; possibly TRBD1 for D (5 bases). The germline CDR1 and CDR2 sequences are KGHSY and FQNENV. The germline V and J ends were trimmed by 2 bases and 6 bases, with 16 bases remaining between them. The length of the CDR3 is 15 residues. The CDR3 region is CASSQIGRGSAEAFF. As DNA, the CDR3 is TGTGCCAGCAGCCAAATTGGTCGGGGGAGCGCTGAAGCTTTCTTT.

This clone appeared once. The genes are TRBV9 and TRBJ2-7; either TRBD1 or TRBD2 may fit D (5 bases each). Germline values: CDR1 SGDLS, CDR2 YYNGEE. Trimming pared 0 bases from V and 2 bases from J, leaving 9 bases between. The CDR3 consists of 14 residues. The CDR3 sequence is CASSVGWGPYEQYF. In DNA form, the CDR3 reads TGTGCCAGCAGCGTAGGATGGGGACCCTACGAGCAGTACTTC.

V gene TRBV9 combines with J gene TRBJ2-1; 15 bases align to TRBD2. V was clipped by 0 bases and J by 4 bases; unmatched bases: 8. Germline-derived CDR1 and CDR2 are SGDLS and YYNGEE. The CDR3 consists of 19 residues. The CDR3 protein is CASSVAGLAGGGWYNEQFF. The CDR3 coding sequence is TGTGCCAGCAGCGTAGCGGGACTAGCGGGGGGCGGTTGGTACAATGAGCAGTTCTTC.